This T cell receptor beta chain was observed in a study of blood T cell repertoires in COVID-19. Whole-study context: From the United States, Italy and Spain came samples of acute and convalescent COVID-19. The cDNA or gDNA used as material had been derived from T cells, B-cell-depleted T cells, or PBMCs.

Per the study methods: Amplifying reference gene primers gave estimates of nucleated cell counts. The protocol was immunoSEQ multiplex PCR, while the TCRdb copy is restricted to in-frame clones and leaves out a portion. The D gene and trimming were derived from the DNA, and the V and J assignments and clone size from that table. The sample shows about 210,000 clones, 65% to 90% of them seen only once. With 4 bases clipped from V and 4 bases from J, the junction kept 6 bases outside the gene matches. In germline, CDR1 is KGHSH, CDR2 LQKENI. The CDR3 extends over 15 amino acids. Seattle patients were enrolled during active infection and followed longitudinally.

The receptor's source is a woman in her seventies with COVID-19, enrolled during active disease. The source material was peripheral blood. J is TRBJ1-4 and V is TRBV18, with TRBD1 matching 7 bases. The CDR3 sequence is CASSHGTEYNEKLFF. CDR3 sequence (DNA): TGTGCCAGCTCACATGGGACAGAGTATAATGAAAAACTGTTTTTT.